This TCR beta chain came from a study of read filtering for tumor transcriptome and immune sequencing. Study-level points and caveats: IR-seq and RNA-seq agreed better without single-read clonotypes.

This clonotype was seen many times. Antigen: not known. Molecular barcoded adaptors covering alpha/delta and beta/gamma chains were used on approximately 400 ng RNA. TCRdb used MiXCR to reprocess the reads, holding one entry per CDR3 protein. The top ten hold 9.5% to 11% of the sample, which has about 130,000 distinct CDR3 sequences, approximately 12% seen once. Every patient had bone marrow sampled while the disease was active. V trimming: 8 bases; J trimming: 1 base; junction bases outside the gene matches: 7. The CDR3 is 15 residues long. The chain uses TRBV12-3 or TRBV12-4 and TRBJ2-3, with 9 bases fitting TRBD1. The source of this sequence is a donor at least 40 years old with multiple myeloma. The material sequenced was a population of CD138-negative cells sorted from bone marrow. In DNA, the CDR3 is TGTGCCAGCCTACGGACAGGGGAAGGCACAGATACGCAGTATTTT. Its translation is CASLRTGEGTDTQYF.